This TCR beta chain originates from a study of cytomegalovirus exposure and HLA in healthy donors. Study summary: Genotyping of nearly 400 donors showed that around 86% belonged to the Caucasian-associated ancestry cluster. Overall study results and limits: Reported findings show TCR beta sequences accurately forecast HLA-A and HLA-B alleles in most subjects.

In this sample, this clone turned up a few times. Antigen specificity is unknown. The PCR used 60 Vbeta and 13 Jbeta primers. Libraries were prepared by immunoSEQ multiplex PCR; TCRdb keeps only in-frame clonotypes and omits some of them. The sample consists of about 130,000 clones, 60% to 75% of them appearing once. Trimming left V 10 bases short and J 6 bases short, with 16 bases between. Looked up from germline, CDR1 is MNHNY and CDR2 is SVGAGI (reference sequence). This CDR3 contains 12 residues. The chain employs TRBV6-6 and TRBJ2-7, with D unclear. Material for sequencing was PBMCs. This clonotype was obtained from a woman aged 45 to 65 in good health and CMV-seropositive. The CDR3 sequence: CATYRGIGEQYF. The CDR3 DNA follows: TGTGCCACCTATCGCGGAATAGGCGAGCAGTACTTC.